A single sample is the source of the 5 T cell receptor beta chains below, sequenced in a study of blood T cells in healthy people across ages. Primed by a sample-barcoded 5' primer and a J-beta primer mix, a second PCR proceeded for about 7 to 11 cycles. TCRdb passed the 5' RACE reads through MiXCR, listing each CDR3 protein once. The sample has about 720,000 distinct CDR3 sequences, roughly 20% seen once; the top ten hold around 22%. The sample was blood. These receptors came from a man between 65 and 85 years old in good health.

The chain joins TRBV20-1 to TRBJ2-1; 12 nucleotides agree with TRBD2. The germline V gene encodes CDR1 DFQATT and CDR2 SNEGSKA (reference sequence). After removal of 3 bases from V and 6 bases from J, the junction contained 6 bases not matched to a gene. CDR3 length equals 15 residues. Here the CDR3 DNA reads TGCAGTGCTAGTGCTAGCGGGAGGGCCCGCAATGAGCAGTTCTTC. Protein: CSASASGRARNEQFF.

This clonotype showed up just a few times. V usage is TRBV20-1 and J usage is TRBJ2-5; D is ambiguous. With the DNA end fitting TRBJ2-1 better, the J assignment may be wrong. The germline CDR1 and CDR2 sequences are DFQATT and SNEGSKA (reference sequence). This CDR3 is built from 11 residues. The CDR3 is CSARDLWEQFF. The CDR3 bases are TGCAGTGCTAGAGATCTTTGGGAGCAGTTCTTC.

As concerns this clonotype: At one of its ends the junction is not consistent with the germline gene, which may arise from a read error. This chain links TRBV18 with TRBJ1-1, with a tentative D call TRBD1 (5 bases). The germline CDR1 and CDR2 sequences are KGHSH and LQKENI. CDR3 size: 14 residues. CDR3 sequence: CASSLGRVKTEAFF. The CDR3 DNA follows: TGTGCCAGCTCCCTGGGACGCGTGAAGACTGAAGCTTTCTTT.

The CDR3 reads CSVEDSASGRAGELFF. The CDR3 bases are TGCAGCGTTGAAGATTCCGCTAGCGGGAGGGCCGGGGAGCTGTTTTTT. J is TRBJ2-2 and V is TRBV29-1, with 12 bases aligning to TRBD2. J was trimmed by 6 bases and V by 0 bases; bases with no gene match: 5. The germline gives CDR1 SQVTM, CDR2 ANQGSEA. CDR3 length equals 16 residues.

As for this clonotype: One end of the junction is discordant with germline, which a read error may explain. The CDR3 protein is CSASASGSTIYF. CDR3 coding DNA: TGCAGCGCCTCCGCCTCTGGAAGCACCATATATTTT. This chain uses TRBV29-1 with TRBJ1-3, with unresolved D. Germline V gene data show CDR1 as SQVTM and CDR2 as ANQGSEA. This CDR3 is 12 amino acids long.